The 21 T cell receptor beta chains in this list originate from one sample, sequenced in a study of blood T cell repertoires in COVID-19. Profiling relied on immunoSEQ multiplex PCR, and the TCRdb table lists in-frame clones only, not all of them. The table shows 250,000 or so clones, with 70% to 85% occurring only once. Sequenced: peripheral blood. The receptors originated from a woman older than 75 with acute or convalescent COVID-19.

This chain connects TRBV7-2 to TRBJ2-3; a possible D gene is TRBD2 (7 bases). V shed 6 bases and J shed 2 bases, with 15 bases lying between them. Germline V gene sequence: CDR1 SGHTA, CDR2 FQGNSA. The CDR3 consists of 15 residues. The CDR3 here is CASSRLGGATDTQYF. The DNA of the CDR3 is TGTGCCAGCAGTCGATTGGGGGGGGCCACAGATACGCAGTATTTT. Full variable domain (remainder filled in from reference TRBV7-2 and TRBJ2-3): GAGVSQSPSNKVTEKGKDVELRCDPISGHTALYWYRQSLGQGLEFLIYFQGNSAPDKSGLPSDRFSAERTGGSVSTLTIQRTQQEDSAVYLCASSRLGGATDTQYFGPGTRLTVL.

This sequence joins TRBV7-3 and TRBJ2-1; D is perhaps TRBD2 (6 bases). The CDR3 length is 16 residues. With 0 bases removed from V and 2 bases from J, the gap between germline ends came to 11 bases. In germline, CDR1 is SGHTA, CDR2 FQGTGA. The CDR3 DNA sequence: TGTGCCAGCAGCTTAACCCCCGGCGGGACCTACAATGAGCAGTTCTTC. Translated, it gives CASSLTPGGTYNEQFF.

This clone was seen a single time. V usage is TRBV18 and J usage is TRBJ2-7; TRBD2 agrees at 12 bases. V shed 3 bases and J 2 bases; nucleotides not matched to a gene: 20. The CDR3 is 21 residues long. Per the germline V gene, CDR1 is KGHSH and CDR2 is LQKENI. This CDR3 reads CASSPGTGARTSGVTPYEQYF. DNA of the CDR3: TGTGCCAGCTCACCTGGGACAGGGGCCCGGACTAGCGGGGTTACCCCCTACGAGCAGTACTTC.

This clone occurred once. The V and J genes are TRBV28 and TRBJ1-2; 11 nucleotides agree with TRBD1. The length of the CDR3 is 14 residues. CDR1 is MDHEN, CDR2 SYDVKM, per germline. The trim removed 5 bases at V and 7 bases at J, leaving 6 bases unmatched. The CDR3 here is CASSTGQGALGYTF. The CDR3 bases are TGTGCCAGCAGTACAGGACAGGGGGCGCTTGGCTACACCTTC.

This clone was observed a handful of times. The CDR3 DNA sequence: TGCAGCGTTGAAGATCGTCAGGGTTGGGGGCAGTTCTTC. Its protein is CSVEDRQGWGQFF. The J gene is TRBJ2-1, the V gene TRBV29-1, with a weak D call TRBD1 (5 bases). Germline V gene sequence: CDR1 SQVTM, CDR2 ANQGSEA. Trimming took off 0 bases at V and 12 bases at J, with 15 bases between the two ends. The CDR3 is made up of 13 amino acids.

The chain uses TRBV6-5 and TRBJ1-2; D uncertain. Trimming pared 2 bases from V and 3 bases from J, leaving 7 bases between. The CDR3 runs to 13 residues. Germline CDR1 MNHEY, CDR2 SVGAGI. The CDR3 protein is CASSYGEYYGYTF. CDR3 DNA: TGTGCCAGCAGTTACGGGGAGTACTATGGCTACACCTTC.

The table lists this clone with a count of one. The chain combines TRBV19 with TRBJ2-1, with 8 bases lining up with TRBD2. Per germline, CDR1 LNHDA and CDR2 SQIVND (reference sequence). The CDR3 contains 14 residues. The V gene end was trimmed by 7 bases and the J gene end by 1 base; junction bases not matched to a gene: 3. This chain's CDR3 is CASKQRESYNEQFF. The CDR3 region has the DNA TGTGCCAGTAAGCAGCGGGAGTCCTACAATGAGCAGTTCTTC.

This chain links TRBV5-1 with TRBJ2-7, with 12 bases matching TRBD1. V lost 5 bases, J lost 5 bases, and 8 bases stayed unmatched. Germline assignment: CDR1 SGHRS and CDR2 YFSETQ. The CDR3 extends over 15 amino acids. CDR3 coding DNA: TGCGCCAGCAGACCGGGGGGACAGGGGGCTCACGAGCAGTACTTC. It yields the protein CASRPGGQGAHEQYF.

V is TRBV21-1 and J is TRBJ1-1; the table names TRBD1, a call not compared with the DNA. TRBV21-1 is a pseudogene. The CDR3 sequence is 17 residues long. The DNA of the CDR3 is TGTGCCAGCAGCAAAATGGCCAGGCGTCTGTCCAACACTGAAGCTTTCTTT. This gives the protein CASSKMARRLSNTEAFF.

The V gene is TRBV19, the J gene TRBJ1-1; D is unresolved. The CDR3 spans 11 residues. V shed 2 bases and J shed 9 bases, with 7 bases lying between them. The germline V gene encodes CDR1 LNHDA and CDR2 SQIVND (reference sequence). CDR3 sequence (DNA): TGTGCCAGTAGTATACTTCAGAAAGCTTTCTTT. Translation: CASSILQKAFF.

This chain links TRBV3-1 (or the pseudogene TRBV3-2) with TRBJ2-1; 10 bases align to TRBD2. This CDR3 region has 16 residues. Germline V gene sequence: CDR1 LGHDT, CDR2 YNNKEL (reference sequence). Germline trimming cut 0 bases from V and 10 bases from J; bases unmatched to any gene: 9. The CDR3 bases are TGTGCCAGCAGCCAAGATCAGATTAGCGGGGGGAAGGAGCAGTTCTTC. It translates to CASSQDQISGGKEQFF.

Of note for this clone: The sample has other DNA sequences that encode this CDR3 too. This chain joins TRBV3-1 (or the pseudogene TRBV3-2) and TRBJ1-3; D not certain. CDR1 is LGHDT, CDR2 YNNKEL, per germline (reference sequence). The CDR3 is 14 amino acids. Trimming removed 1 base from V and 0 bases from J, with 4 bases in between. The CDR3 coding sequence is TGTGCCAGCAGCCAAGCCGGCTCTGGAAACACCATATATTTT. As protein: CASSQAGSGNTIYF.

The chain links TRBV14 to TRBJ1-2; no clear D. Trimming took 6 bases from V and 8 from J, leaving 13 bases between them. The germline V gene has CDR1 SGHDN and CDR2 FVKESK. The CDR3 covers 12 residues. CDR3 bases: TGTGCCAGCAGACAATCGACCGGGGGCTACACCTTC. Its protein product is CASRQSTGGYTF.

The J gene is TRBJ2-2, the V gene TRBV7-9; 10 nucleotides match TRBD2. This CDR3 region has 19 residues. With V trimmed by 5 bases and J by 0 bases, 12 bases remained unmatched. Germline values: CDR1 SEHNR, CDR2 FQNEAQ (reference sequence). The CDR3 reads CASSLTGLAGDSNTGELFF. DNA for the CDR3: TGTGCCAGCAGCCTCACTGGGCTAGCGGGAGATTCGAACACCGGGGAGCTGTTTTTT. The full variable domain, with the rest looked up from reference TRBV7-9 and TRBJ2-2, is DTGVSQNPRHKITKRGQNVTFRCDPISEHNRLYWYRQTLGQGPEFLTYFQNEAQLEKSRLLSDRFSAERPKGSFSTLEIQRTEQGDSAMYLCASSLTGLAGDSNTGELFFGEGSRLTVL.

The genes are TRBV29-1 and TRBJ2-1, with D possibly being TRBD1 (6 bases). This CDR3 is 13 amino acids long. Trimming cost V 7 bases and J 2 bases, with 12 bases left between them. CDR1 is SQVTM, CDR2 ANQGSEA, per germline. DNA for the CDR3: TGCAGCGCCCCGGGACAAACCTACAATGAGCAGTTCTTC. As protein: CSAPGQTYNEQFF.

This chain joins TRBV5-1 and TRBJ2-5, with a possible D match to TRBD2 (5 bases). Germline V gene data show CDR1 as SGHRS and CDR2 as YFSETQ. This CDR3 contains 12 residues. The V and J ends lost 3 bases and 3 bases respectively, with 6 bases between them. The CDR3 nucleotides read TGCGCCAGCAGCTACGGGGAAGAGACCCAGTACTTC. The encoded protein is CASSYGEETQYF.

This rearrangement joins TRBV5-1 to TRBJ1-4; TRBD1 aligns across 7 bases. With 0 bases clipped from V and 8 bases from J, the junction kept 4 bases outside the gene matches. Germline CDR1 is SGHRS and CDR2 is YFSETQ. The CDR3 contains 14 residues. CDR3 sequence reads: CASSLEAGGEKLFF. The CDR3 nucleotides read TGCGCCAGCAGCTTGGAGGCAGGGGGAGAAAAACTGTTTTTT. Variable domain in full (rest from reference TRBV5-1 and TRBJ1-4): KAGVTQTPRYLIKTRGQQVTLSCSPISGHRSVSWYQQTPGQGLQFLFEYFSETQRNKGNFPGRFSGRQFSNSRSEMNVSTLELGDSALYLCASSLEAGGEKLFFGSGTQLSVL.

V and J are TRBV28 and TRBJ2-2, with a possible D match to TRBD2 (5 bases). The CDR3 sequence is 15 residues long. The germline gives CDR1 MDHEN, CDR2 SYDVKM. V lost 3 bases to trimming and J lost 2 bases, with 10 bases between them. CDR3 residues: CASSFVTTNTGELFF. CDR3 sequence (DNA): TGTGCCAGCAGTTTCGTGACTACCAACACCGGGGAGCTGTTTTTT.

Here the CDR3 reads CASSHPGQVPEQYF. In DNA form, the CDR3 reads TGTGCCAGCAGCCATCCGGGACAGGTCCCCGAGCAGTACTTC. The genes are TRBV4-2 and TRBJ2-7; 8 positions agree with TRBD1. The junction had 7 bases not matched to a gene; V was cut back by 3 bases and J by 6 bases. Germline CDR1 is LGHNA and CDR2 is YNFKEQ. The CDR3 has 14 amino acids.

The chain joins TRBV11-2 to TRBJ2-3, with a weak D call TRBD2 (5 bases). The CDR3 loop spans 15 amino acids. The germline V and J ends were trimmed by 5 bases and 2 bases, with 14 bases remaining between them. Looked up from germline, CDR1 is SGHAT and CDR2 is FQNNGV. Written as DNA, the CDR3 is TGTGCCAGCAGCGCTCCGACTACCTACACAGATACGCAGTATTTT. This encodes CASSAPTTYTDTQYF. Full variable domain (remainder filled in from reference TRBV11-2 and TRBJ2-3): EAGVAQSPRYKIIEKRQSVAFWCNPISGHATLYWYQQILGQGPKLLIQFQNNGVVDDSQLPKDRFSAERLKGVDSTLKIQPAKLEDSAVYLCASSAPTTYTDTQYFGPGTRLTVL.

The V and J genes are TRBV14 and TRBJ1-5, with 7 bases lining up with TRBD1. Germline-derived CDR1 and CDR2 are SGHDN and FVKESK. The CDR3 contains 16 residues. The trim removed 0 bases at V and 5 bases at J, leaving 7 bases unmatched. Here the CDR3 reads CASSQDLRTGDQPQHF. As DNA, the CDR3 is TGTGCCAGCAGCCAAGATTTAAGGACAGGCGATCAGCCCCAGCATTTT.